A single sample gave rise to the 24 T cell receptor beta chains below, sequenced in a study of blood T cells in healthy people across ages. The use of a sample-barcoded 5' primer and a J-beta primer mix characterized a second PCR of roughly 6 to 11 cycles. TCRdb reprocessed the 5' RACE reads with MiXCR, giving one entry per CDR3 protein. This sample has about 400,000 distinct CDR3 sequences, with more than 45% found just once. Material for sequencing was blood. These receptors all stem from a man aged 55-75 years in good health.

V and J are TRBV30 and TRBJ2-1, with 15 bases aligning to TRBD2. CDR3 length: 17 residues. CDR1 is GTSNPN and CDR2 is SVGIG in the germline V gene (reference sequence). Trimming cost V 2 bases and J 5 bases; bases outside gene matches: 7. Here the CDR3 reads CAWSTGLAGGWHNEQFF. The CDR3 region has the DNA TGTGCCTGGAGTACGGGACTAGCGGGAGGCTGGCACAATGAGCAGTTCTTC.

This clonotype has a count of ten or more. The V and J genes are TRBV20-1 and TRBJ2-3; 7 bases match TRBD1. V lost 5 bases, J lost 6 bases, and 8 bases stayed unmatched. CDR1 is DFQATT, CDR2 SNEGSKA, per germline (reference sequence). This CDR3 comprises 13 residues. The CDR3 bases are TGCAGTGCTTCGAGCCCGACAGGGGATACGCAGTATTTT. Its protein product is CSASSPTGDTQYF.

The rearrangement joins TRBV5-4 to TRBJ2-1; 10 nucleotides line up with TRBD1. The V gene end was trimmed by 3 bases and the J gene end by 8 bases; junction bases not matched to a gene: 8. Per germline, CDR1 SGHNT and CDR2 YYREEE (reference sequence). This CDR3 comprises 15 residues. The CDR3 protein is CASSSTGGPVDEQFF. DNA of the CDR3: TGTGCCAGCAGCTCGACAGGGGGCCCGGTGGATGAGCAGTTCTTC.

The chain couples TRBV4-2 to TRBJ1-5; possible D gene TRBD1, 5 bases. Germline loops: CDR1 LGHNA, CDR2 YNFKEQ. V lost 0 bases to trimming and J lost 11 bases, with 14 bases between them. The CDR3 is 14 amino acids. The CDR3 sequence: CASSQDGRVRAQHF. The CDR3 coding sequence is TGTGCCAGCAGCCAAGATGGCAGGGTCAGGGCCCAGCATTTT.

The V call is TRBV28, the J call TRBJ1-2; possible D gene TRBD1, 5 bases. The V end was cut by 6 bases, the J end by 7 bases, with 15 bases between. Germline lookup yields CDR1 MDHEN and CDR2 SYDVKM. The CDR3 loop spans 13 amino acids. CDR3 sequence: CASSTGYGGGYTF. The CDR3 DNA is TGTGCCAGCAGCACGGGATACGGGGGTGGCTACACCTTC.

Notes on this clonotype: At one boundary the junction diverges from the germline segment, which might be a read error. Here the CDR3 reads CSTRVAINTGELFF. The CDR3 coding sequence is TGCAGTACTAGAGTCGCCATCAACACCGGGGAGCTGTTTTTT. The chain has TRBV20-1 and TRBJ2-2; possible D gene TRBD2, 5 bases. The germline V gene encodes CDR1 DFQATT and CDR2 SNEGSKA (reference sequence). CDR3 size: 14 residues.

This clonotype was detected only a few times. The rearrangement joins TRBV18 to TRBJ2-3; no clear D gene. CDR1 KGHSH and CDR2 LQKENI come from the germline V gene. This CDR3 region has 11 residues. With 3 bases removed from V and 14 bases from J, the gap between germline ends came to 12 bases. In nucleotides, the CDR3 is TGTGCCAGCTCACCTAACGGCCCAGGGTATTTT. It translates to CASSPNGPGYF.

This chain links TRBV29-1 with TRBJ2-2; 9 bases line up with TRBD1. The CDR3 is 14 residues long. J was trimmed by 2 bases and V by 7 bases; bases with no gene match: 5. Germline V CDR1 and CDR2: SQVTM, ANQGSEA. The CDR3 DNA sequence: TGCAGCGCATTCACAGGGGGCAACACCGGGGAGCTGTTTTTT. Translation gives CSAFTGGNTGELFF.

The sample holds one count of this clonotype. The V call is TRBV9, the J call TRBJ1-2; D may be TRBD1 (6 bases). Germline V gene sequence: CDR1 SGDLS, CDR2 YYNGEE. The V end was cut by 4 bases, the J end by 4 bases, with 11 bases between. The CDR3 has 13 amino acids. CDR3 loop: CASSQGGSYGYTF. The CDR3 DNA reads TGTGCCAGCAGCCAAGGGGGGAGCTATGGCTACACCTTC.

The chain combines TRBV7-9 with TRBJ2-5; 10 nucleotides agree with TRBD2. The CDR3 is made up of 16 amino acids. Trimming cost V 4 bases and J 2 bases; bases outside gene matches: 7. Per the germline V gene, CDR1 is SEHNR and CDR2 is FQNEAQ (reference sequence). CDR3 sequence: CASSSLEAGGQETQYF. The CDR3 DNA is TGTGCCAGCAGCTCTTTGGAAGCGGGAGGGCAAGAGACCCAGTACTTC. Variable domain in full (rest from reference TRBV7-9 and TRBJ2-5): DTGVSQNPRHKITKRGQNVTFRCDPISEHNRLYWYRQTLGQGPEFLTYFQNEAQLEKSRLLSDRFSAERPKGSFSTLEIQRTEQGDSAMYLCASSSLEAGGQETQYFGPGTRLLVL.

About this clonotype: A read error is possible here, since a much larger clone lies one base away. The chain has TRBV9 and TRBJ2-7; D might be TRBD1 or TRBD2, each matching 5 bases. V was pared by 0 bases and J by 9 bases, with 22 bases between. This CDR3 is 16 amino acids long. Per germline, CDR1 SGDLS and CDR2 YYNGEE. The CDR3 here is CASSVDPVGTWDGQYF. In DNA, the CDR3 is TGTGCCAGCAGCGTAGACCCCGTGGGAACGTGGGACGGGCAGTACTTC.

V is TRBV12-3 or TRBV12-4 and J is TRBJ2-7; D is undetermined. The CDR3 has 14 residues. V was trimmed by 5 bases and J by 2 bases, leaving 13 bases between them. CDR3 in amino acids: CASSPQRNPYEQYF. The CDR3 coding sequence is TGTGCCAGCAGTCCACAACGCAACCCCTACGAGCAGTACTTC.

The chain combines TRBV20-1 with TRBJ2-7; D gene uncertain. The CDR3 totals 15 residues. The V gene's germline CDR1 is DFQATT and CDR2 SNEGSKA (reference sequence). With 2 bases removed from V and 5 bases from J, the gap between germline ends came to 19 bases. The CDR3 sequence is CSARPYRLRWDEQYF. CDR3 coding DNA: TGCAGTGCTAGACCGTACAGATTACGGTGGGACGAGCAGTACTTC.

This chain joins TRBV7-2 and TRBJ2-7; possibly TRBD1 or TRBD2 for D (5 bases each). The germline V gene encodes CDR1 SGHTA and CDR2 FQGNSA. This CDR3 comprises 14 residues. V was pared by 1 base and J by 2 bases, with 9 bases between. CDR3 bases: TGTGCCAGCAGCTTAGATGGGGGTACCTACGAGCAGTACTTC. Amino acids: CASSLDGGTYEQYF.

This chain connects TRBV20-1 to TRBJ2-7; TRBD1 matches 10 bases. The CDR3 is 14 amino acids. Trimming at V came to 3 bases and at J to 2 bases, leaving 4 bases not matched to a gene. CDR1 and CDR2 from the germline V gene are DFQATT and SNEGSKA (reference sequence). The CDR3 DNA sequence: TGCAGTGCTAGCCCCGGGACAGGGGCCTACGAGCAGTACTTC. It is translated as CSASPGTGAYEQYF.

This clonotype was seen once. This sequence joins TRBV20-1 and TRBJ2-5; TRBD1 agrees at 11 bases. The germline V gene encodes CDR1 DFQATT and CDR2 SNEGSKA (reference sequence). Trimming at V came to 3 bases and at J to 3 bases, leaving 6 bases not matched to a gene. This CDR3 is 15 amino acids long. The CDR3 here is CSASPGTGGKETQYF. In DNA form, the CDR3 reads TGCAGTGCTAGCCCCGGGACAGGGGGTAAAGAGACCCAGTACTTC.

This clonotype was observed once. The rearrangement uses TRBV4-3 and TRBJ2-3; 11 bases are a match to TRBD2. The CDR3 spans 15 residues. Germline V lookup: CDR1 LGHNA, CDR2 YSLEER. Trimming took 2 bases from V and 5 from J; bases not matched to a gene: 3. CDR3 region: CASSQLSGGVDTQYF. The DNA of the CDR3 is TGCGCCAGCAGCCAACTTAGCGGGGGGGTAGATACGCAGTATTTT.

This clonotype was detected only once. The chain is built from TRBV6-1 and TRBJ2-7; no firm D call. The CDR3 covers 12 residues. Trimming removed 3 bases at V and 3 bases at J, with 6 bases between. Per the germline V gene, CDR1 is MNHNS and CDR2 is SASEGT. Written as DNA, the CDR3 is TGTGCCAGCAGTGACCCATTCTACGAGCAGTACTTC. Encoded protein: CASSDPFYEQYF.

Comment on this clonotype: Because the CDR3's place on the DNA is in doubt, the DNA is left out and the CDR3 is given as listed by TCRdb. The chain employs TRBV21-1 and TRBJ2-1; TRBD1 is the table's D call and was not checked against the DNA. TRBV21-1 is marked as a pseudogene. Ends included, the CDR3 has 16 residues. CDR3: CASSKVGGGSYNEQFF.

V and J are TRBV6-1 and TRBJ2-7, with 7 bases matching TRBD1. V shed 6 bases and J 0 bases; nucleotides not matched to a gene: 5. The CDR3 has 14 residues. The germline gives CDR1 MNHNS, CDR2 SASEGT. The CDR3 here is CASRTGVSSYEQYF. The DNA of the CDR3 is TGTGCCAGCAGAACAGGGGTTAGCTCCTACGAGCAGTACTTC.

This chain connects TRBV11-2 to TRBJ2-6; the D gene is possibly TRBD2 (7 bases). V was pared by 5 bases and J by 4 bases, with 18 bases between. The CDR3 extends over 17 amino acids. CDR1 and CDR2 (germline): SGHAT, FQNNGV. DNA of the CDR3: TGTGCCAGCAGCACCCTAAGGGGGGGACCCGGGGCCAACGTCCTGACTTTC. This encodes CASSTLRGGPGANVLTF.

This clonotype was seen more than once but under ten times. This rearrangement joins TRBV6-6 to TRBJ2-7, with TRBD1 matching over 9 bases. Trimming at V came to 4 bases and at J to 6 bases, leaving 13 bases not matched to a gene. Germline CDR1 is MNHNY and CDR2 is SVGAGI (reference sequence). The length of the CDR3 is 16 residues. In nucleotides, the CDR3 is TGTGCCAGCAGTTCGACCGGGACAGGGTTGGTCGGCGAGCAGTACTTC. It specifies CASSSTGTGLVGEQYF.

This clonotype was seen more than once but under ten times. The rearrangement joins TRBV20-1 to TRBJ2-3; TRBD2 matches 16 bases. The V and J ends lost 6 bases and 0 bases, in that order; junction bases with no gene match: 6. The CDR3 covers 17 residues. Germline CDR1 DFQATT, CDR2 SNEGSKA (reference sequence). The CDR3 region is CSAKGLAGGTSTDTQYF. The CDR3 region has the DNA TGCAGTGCCAAGGGACTAGCGGGAGGGACTAGCACAGATACGCAGTATTTT.

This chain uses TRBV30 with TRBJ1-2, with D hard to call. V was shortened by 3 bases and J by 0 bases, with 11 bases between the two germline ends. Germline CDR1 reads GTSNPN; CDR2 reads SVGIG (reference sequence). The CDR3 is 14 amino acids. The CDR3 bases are TGTGCCTGGAGAGAGGGAATAGCTAACTATGGCTACACCTTC. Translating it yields CAWREGIANYGYTF.